This T cell receptor beta chain is from a study of cytomegalovirus exposure and HLA in healthy donors. Whole-study results and caveats: The availability of immune exposure information extended only to CMV serostatus. Presence/absence analyses supposed approximately even sequencing depth among donors.

As concerns this clone: Its antigen is unknown.

CDR1 is KGHSH and CDR2 is LQKENI in the germline V gene. The CDR3 sequence is 16 residues long. Trimming removed 1 base from V and 1 base from J, with 13 bases in between. The PCR had 60 Vbeta and 13 Jbeta primers. Only in-frame clones appear in the TCRdb table, and some are missing; sequencing was by immunoSEQ multiplex PCR. The sample has a few hundred thousand clones; approximately 80% are singletons. This chain links TRBV18 with TRBJ1-1; no clear D. Sequenced sample: PBMCs. The TCR was taken from a girl under 18 in good health and CMV-seronegative. The CDR3 here is CASSPRLTVPNTEAFF. The CDR3 region has the DNA TGTGCCAGCTCACCACGGTTAACAGTTCCGAACACTGAAGCTTTCTTT.